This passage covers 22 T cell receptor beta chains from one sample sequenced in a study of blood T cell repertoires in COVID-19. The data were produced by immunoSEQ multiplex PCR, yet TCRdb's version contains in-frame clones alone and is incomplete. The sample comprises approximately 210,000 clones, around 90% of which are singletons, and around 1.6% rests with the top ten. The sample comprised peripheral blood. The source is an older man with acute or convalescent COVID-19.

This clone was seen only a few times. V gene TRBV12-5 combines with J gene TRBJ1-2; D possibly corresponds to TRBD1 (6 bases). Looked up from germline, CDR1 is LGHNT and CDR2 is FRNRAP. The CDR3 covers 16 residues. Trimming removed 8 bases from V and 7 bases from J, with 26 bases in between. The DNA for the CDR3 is TGTGCTAGTACACCCTCGACAGGCCCTCTCCGAGCTGGCTACACCTTC. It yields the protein CASTPSTGPLRAGYTF.

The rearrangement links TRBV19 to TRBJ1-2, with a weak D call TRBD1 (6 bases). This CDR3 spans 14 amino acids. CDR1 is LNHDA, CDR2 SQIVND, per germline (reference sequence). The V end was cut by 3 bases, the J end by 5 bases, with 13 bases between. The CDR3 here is CASSINRVTYGYTF. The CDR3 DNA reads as TGTGCCAGTAGTATTAACAGGGTTACATATGGCTACACCTTC.

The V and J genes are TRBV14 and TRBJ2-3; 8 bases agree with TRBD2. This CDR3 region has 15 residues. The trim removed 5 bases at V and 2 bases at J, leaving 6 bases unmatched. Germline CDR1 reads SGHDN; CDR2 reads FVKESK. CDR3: CASSIQLAATDTQYF. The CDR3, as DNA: TGTGCCAGCAGCATTCAACTAGCGGCCACAGATACGCAGTATTTT. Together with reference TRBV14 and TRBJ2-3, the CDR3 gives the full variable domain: EAGVTQFPSHSVIEKGQTVTLRCDPISGHDNLYWYRRVMGKEIKFLLHFVKESKQDESGMPNNRFLAERTGGTYSTLKVQPAELEDSGVYFCASSIQLAATDTQYFGPGTRLTVL.

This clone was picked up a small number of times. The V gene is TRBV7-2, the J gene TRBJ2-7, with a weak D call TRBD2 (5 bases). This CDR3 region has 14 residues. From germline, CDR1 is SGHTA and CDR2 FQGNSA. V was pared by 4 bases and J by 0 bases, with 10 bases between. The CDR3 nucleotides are TGTGCCAGCAGCTGGCGGGTGAGCTCCTACGAGCAGTACTTC. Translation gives CASSWRVSSYEQYF. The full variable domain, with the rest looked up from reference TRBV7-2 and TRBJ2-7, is GAGVSQSPSNKVTEKGKDVELRCDPISGHTALYWYRQSLGQGLEFLIYFQGNSAPDKSGLPSDRFSAERTGGSVSTLTIQRTQQEDSAVYLCASSWRVSSYEQYFGPGTRLTVT.

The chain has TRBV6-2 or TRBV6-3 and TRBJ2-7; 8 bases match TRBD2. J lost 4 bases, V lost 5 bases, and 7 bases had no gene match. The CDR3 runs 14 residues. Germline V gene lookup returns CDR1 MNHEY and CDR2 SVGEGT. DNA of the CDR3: TGTGCCAGCAGTCCCGGACTAGCTTCTTACGAGCAGTACTTC. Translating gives CASSPGLASYEQYF.

CDR3 DNA: TGCAGCGCAGGGACAGGGGGGTGGGGAGAGACCCAGTACTTC. Translating gives CSAGTGGWGETQYF. V and J are TRBV29-1 and TRBJ2-5; TRBD1 matches at 11 bases. In germline, CDR1 is SQVTM, CDR2 ANQGSEA. V dropped 7 bases and J dropped 4; count of bases not matched to a gene: 8. This CDR3 is 14 amino acids long. Full variable domain (remainder filled in from reference TRBV29-1 and TRBJ2-5): SAVISQKPSRDICQRGTSLTIQCQVDSQVTMMFWYRQQPGQSLTLIATANQGSEATYESGFVIDKFPISRPNLTFSTLTVSNMSPEDSSIYLCSAGTGGWGETQYFGPGTRLLVL.

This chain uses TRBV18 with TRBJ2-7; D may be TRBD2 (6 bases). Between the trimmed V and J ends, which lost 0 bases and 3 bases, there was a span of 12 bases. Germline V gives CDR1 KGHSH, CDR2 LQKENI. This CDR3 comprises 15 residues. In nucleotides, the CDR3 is TGTGCCAGCTCACCACCTGGGCGGGAAATCTACGAGCAGTACTTC. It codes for CASSPPGREIYEQYF.

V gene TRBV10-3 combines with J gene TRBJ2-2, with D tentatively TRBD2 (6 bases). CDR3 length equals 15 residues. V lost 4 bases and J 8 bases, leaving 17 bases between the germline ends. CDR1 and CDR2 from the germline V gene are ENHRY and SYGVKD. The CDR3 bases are TGTGCCATCAGTGCTAACGGGGGACCCGCGGGGGAGCTGTTTTTT. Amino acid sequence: CAISANGGPAGELFF.

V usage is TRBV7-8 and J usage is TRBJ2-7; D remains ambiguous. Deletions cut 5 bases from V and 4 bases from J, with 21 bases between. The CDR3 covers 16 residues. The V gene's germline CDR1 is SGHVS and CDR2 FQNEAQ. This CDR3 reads CASSREVVSMRYEQYF. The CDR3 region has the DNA TGTGCCAGCAGCCGCGAAGTCGTTAGCATGAGATACGAGCAGTACTTC.

DNA for the CDR3: TGTGCCAGCAGCCAGAACGGACTAGCGGGACATGAGCAGTTCTTC. Residues: CASSQNGLAGHEQFF. This sequence joins TRBV9 and TRBJ2-1; 12 nucleotides align to TRBD2. The V and J ends lost 4 bases and 8 bases, in that order; junction bases with no gene match: 7. Per the germline V gene, CDR1 is SGDLS and CDR2 is YYNGEE. CDR3 size: 15 residues.

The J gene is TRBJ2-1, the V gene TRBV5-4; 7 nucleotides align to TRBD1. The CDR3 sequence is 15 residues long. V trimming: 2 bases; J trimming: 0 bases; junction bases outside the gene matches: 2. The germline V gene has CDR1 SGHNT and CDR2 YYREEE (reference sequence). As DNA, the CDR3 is TGTGCCAGCAGCTTAGGGGACAGCTCCTACAATGAGCAGTTCTTC. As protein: CASSLGDSSYNEQFF.

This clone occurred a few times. The CDR3 is CATPTRLAGTYEQYF. In nucleotides, the CDR3 is TGTGCCACCCCCACGAGACTAGCGGGAACCTACGAGCAGTACTTC. The V gene is TRBV19, the J gene TRBJ2-7; 11 positions agree with TRBD2. This CDR3 spans 15 amino acids. V gave up 10 bases and J gave up 2 bases; unmatched junction bases: 10. Germline CDR1 is LNHDA and CDR2 is SQIVND (reference sequence).

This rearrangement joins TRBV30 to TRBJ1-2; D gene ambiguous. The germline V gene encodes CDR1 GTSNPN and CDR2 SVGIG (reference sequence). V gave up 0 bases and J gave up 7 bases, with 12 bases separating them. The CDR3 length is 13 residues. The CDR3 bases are TGTGCCTGGAGTGTTCGGGTCGCAACTGGCTACACCTTC. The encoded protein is CAWSVRVATGYTF.

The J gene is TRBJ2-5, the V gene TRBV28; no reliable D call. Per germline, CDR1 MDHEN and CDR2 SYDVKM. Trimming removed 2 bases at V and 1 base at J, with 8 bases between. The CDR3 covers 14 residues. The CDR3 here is CASSLPRVQETQYF. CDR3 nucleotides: TGTGCCAGCAGTTTACCCCGCGTCCAAGAGACCCAGTACTTC.

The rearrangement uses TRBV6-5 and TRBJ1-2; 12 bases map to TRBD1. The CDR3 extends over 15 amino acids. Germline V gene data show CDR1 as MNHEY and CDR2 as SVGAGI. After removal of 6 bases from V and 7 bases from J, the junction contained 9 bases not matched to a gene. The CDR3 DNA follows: TGTGCCAGCAGAAAACCGGGACAGGGGGCCAGTGGCTACACCTTC. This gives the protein CASRKPGQGASGYTF.

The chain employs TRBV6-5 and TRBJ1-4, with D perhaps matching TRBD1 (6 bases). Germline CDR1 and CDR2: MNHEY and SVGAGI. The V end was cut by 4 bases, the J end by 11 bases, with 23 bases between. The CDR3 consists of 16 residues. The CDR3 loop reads CASSSRETTGSFKLFF. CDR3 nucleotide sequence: TGTGCCAGCAGTTCCAGGGAAACGACAGGCAGTTTTAAACTGTTTTTT.

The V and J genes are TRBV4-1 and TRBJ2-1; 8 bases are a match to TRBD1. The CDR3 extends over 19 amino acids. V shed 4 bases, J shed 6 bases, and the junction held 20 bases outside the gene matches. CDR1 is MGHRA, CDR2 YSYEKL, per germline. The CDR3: CASSLNLKRTGSSGNEQFF. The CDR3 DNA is TGCGCCAGCAGCCTGAACTTGAAACGGACAGGGAGTTCGGGCAATGAGCAGTTCTTC.

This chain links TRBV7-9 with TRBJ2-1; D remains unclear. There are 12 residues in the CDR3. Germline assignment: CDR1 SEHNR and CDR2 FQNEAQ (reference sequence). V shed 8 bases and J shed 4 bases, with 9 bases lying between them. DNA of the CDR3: TGTGCCAGCCGTCTAGATTACAATGAGCAGTTCTTC. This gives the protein CASRLDYNEQFF.

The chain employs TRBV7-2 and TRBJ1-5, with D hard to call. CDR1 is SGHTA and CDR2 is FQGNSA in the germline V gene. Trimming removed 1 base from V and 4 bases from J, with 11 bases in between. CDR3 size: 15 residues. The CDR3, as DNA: TGTGCCAGCAGCTTAGGAGACGGGAGGAATCAGCCCCAGCATTTT. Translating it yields CASSLGDGRNQPQHF.

The CDR3 DNA is TGTGCCAGCAGCCCCTCTGGGGGGGCTAAGCAGTACTTC. It is translated as CASSPSGGAKQYF. The rearrangement joins TRBV3-1 (or the pseudogene TRBV3-2) to TRBJ2-7; a possible D gene is TRBD2 (7 bases). The CDR3 covers 13 residues. CDR1 and CDR2 (germline): LGHDT, YNNKEL (reference sequence). Between the trimmed V and J ends, which lost 4 bases and 8 bases, there was a span of 15 bases.

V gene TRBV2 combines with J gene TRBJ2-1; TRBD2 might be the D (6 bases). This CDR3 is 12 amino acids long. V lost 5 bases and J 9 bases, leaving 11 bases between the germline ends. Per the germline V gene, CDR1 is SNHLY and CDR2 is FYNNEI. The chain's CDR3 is CASSTWEVEQFF. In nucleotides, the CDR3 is TGTGCCAGCAGTACGTGGGAGGTTGAGCAGTTCTTC.

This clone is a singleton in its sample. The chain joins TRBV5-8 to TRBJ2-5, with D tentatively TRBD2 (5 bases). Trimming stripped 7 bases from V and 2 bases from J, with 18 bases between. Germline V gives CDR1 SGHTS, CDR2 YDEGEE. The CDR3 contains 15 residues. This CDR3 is CASQGGTILQETQYF. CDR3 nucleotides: TGTGCCAGCCAAGGAGGTACAATCCTTCAAGAGACCCAGTACTTC. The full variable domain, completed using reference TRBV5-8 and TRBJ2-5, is EAGVTQSPTHLIKTRGQQATLRCSPISGHTSVYWYQQALGLGLQFLLWYDEGEERNRGNFPPRFSGRQFPNYSSELNVNALELEDSALYLCASQGGTILQETQYFGPGTRLLVL.